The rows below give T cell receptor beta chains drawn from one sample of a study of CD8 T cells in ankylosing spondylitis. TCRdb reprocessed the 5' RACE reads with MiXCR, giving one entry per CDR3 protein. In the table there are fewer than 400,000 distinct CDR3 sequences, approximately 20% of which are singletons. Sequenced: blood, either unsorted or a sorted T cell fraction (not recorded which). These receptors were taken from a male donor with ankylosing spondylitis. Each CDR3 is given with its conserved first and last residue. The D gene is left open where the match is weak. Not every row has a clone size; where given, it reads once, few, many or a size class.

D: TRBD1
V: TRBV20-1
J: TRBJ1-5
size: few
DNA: TGCAGTGCCGGGGACAGCGGTCAGCCCCAGCATTTT
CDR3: CSAGDSGQPQHF

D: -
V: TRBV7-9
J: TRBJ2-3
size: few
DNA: TGTGCCAGCAGCTCAACGAATCTCGGACTTACAGATACGCAGTATTTT
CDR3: CASSSTNLGLTDTQYF

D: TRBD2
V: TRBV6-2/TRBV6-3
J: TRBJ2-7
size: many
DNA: TGTGCCAGCGGACTAGACTCCTACGAGCAGTACTTC
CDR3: CASGLDSYEQYF

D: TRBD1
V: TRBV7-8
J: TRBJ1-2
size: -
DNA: TGTGCCAGCAGCTTAGTGGGACAGAATATCTATGGCTACACCTTC
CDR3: CASSLVGQNIYGYTF

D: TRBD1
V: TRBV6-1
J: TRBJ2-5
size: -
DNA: TGTGCCAGCAGTGATAGGGCGGACAGGGCGAGGCAGACCCAGTACTTC
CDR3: CASSDRADRARQTQYF

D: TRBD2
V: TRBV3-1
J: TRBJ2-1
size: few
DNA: TGTGCCAGCAGCCAAGCCGCAGCGGGAGGGTCCTACAATGAGCAGTTCTTC
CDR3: CASSQAAAGGSYNEQFF

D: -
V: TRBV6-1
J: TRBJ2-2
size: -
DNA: TGTGCCACCCGAATAACAGGAAACACCGGGGAGCTGTTTTTT
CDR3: CATRITGNTGELFF

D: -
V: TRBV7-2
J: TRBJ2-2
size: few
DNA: TGTGCCAGCAGCTCACAGGGTTTATACGGGGAGCTGTTTTTT
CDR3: CASSSQGLYGELFF

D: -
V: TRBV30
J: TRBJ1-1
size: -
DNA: TGTGCCTGGAACCAGGGAGGCGTAGCTTTCTTT
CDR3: CAWNQGGVAFF

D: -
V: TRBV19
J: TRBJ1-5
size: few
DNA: TGTGCCAGTAGTATAACGGGGGGCTGGCGCAATCAGCCCCAGCATTTT
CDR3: CASSITGGWRNQPQHF

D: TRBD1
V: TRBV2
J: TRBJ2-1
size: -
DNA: TGTGCCAGCAGAGTCGACAGGGCAATAGGCGAGCAGTTCTTC
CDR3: CASRVDRAIGEQFF

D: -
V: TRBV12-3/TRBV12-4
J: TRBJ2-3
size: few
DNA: TGTGCCAGCAGTGGTGAGGGCCTTTATACGCAGTATTTT
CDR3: CASSGEGLYTQYF

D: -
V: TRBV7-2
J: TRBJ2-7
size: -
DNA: TGTGCCAGCAGCTTAGCTTTAGGAGGCGAGCAGTACTTC
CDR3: CASSLALGGEQYF

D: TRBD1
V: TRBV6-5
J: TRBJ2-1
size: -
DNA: TGTGCCAGCAGCGCCGGGACAGGGAGGTTCTTC
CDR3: CASSAGTGRFF

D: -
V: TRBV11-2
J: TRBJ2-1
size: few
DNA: TGTGCCAGCAGCTTAGTGCGGATAACCTACAATGAGCAGTTCTTC
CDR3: CASSLVRITYNEQFF

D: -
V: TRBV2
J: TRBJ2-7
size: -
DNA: TGTGCCAGCAAAGCCAGGGGAGTCCCGTACGAGCAGTACTTC
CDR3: CASKARGVPYEQYF

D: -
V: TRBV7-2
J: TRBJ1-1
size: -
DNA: TGTGCCAGCAGCTTAGGATTTCGGCAGGTGGGGGAAGCTTTCTTT
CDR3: CASSLGFRQVGEAFF

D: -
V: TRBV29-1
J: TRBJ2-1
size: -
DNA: TGCAGCGCCGAGGGGCCTCCAGGAGACGTCTACAATGAGCAGTTCTTC
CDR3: CSAEGPPGDVYNEQFF

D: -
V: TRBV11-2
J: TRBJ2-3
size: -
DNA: TGTGCCAGCAGCTTCTGGGCAGGTGGCACAGATACGCAGTATTTT
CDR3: CASSFWAGGTDTQYF

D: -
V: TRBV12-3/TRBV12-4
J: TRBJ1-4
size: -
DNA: TGTGCCAGCAGTTCAAACAGGGTTTCAAGAGAAAAACTGTTTTTT
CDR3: CASSSNRVSREKLFF

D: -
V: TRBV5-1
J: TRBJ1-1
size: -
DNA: TGCGCCAGCAGAAGGAGCGGAGAGGTGAACACTGAAGCTTTCTTT
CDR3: CASRRSGEVNTEAFF

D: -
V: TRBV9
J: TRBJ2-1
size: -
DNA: TGTGCCAGCAGCCCACGGCCAGACCTCTACAATGAGCAGTTCTTC
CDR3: CASSPRPDLYNEQFF

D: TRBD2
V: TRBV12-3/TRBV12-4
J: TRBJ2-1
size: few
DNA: TGTGCCAGCAGTGAATGGACTAGCCGCAGCTCCTACAATGAGCAGTTCTTC
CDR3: CASSEWTSRSSYNEQFF

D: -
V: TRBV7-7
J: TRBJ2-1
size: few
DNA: TGTGCTAGCAGCTTAGACCGGGAAGGGGCGAATGAGCAGTTCTTC
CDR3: CASSLDREGANEQFF

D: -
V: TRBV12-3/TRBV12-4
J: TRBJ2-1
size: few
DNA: TGTGCCAGCAGTTTAGGTCTGCCGGATCTAAATGAGCAGTTCTTC
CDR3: CASSLGLPDLNEQFF

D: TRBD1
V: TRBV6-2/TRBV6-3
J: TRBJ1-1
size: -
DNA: TGTGCCACCGGACAGGAGCCTAACACTGAAGCTTTCTTT
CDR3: CATGQEPNTEAFF